These 10 T cell receptor beta chains were all obtained from the same sample, sequenced in a study of shared clonotypes between healthy human individuals. Positively selected for CCR7, the CD45RO-negative cells used as naive CD8 cells excluded terminally differentiated effector memory CD45RA+ cells. Produced via immunoSEQ multiplex PCR; TCRdb's table is partial and in-frame only. Of 600,000 or so clones in the sample, roughly 96% are singletons; the top ten hold approximately 0.12%. Sequenced: naive CD8+ T cells sorted from blood. These receptor sequences come from a woman between 25 and 40 years old in good health.

The chain combines TRBV11-1 with TRBJ2-5; 14 nucleotides match TRBD2. V lost 5 bases, J lost 4 bases, and 3 bases stayed unmatched. Per germline, CDR1 SGHAT and CDR2 FQDESV (reference sequence). The CDR3 has 15 amino acids. The CDR3 DNA reads TGTGCCAGCAGCGGGACTAGCGGGAGTGGAGAGACCCAGTACTTC. Its translation: CASSGTSGSGETQYF.

A single count supports this clone. This chain joins TRBV27 and TRBJ2-1; no clear D. This CDR3 region has 14 residues. The V and J ends lost 5 bases and 0 bases respectively, with 8 bases between them. The germline V gene has CDR1 MNHEY and CDR2 SMNVEV (reference sequence). The CDR3 sequence is CASSLRPSYNEQFF. DNA of the CDR3: TGTGCCAGCAGTCTCAGACCCTCCTACAATGAGCAGTTCTTC.

The chain is built from TRBV14 and TRBJ2-7; 9 bases are a match to TRBD1. This CDR3 contains 15 residues. Germline assignment: CDR1 SGHDN and CDR2 FVKESK. V shed 4 bases and J 7 bases; nucleotides not matched to a gene: 11. The CDR3 DNA reads TGTGCCAGCAGCCCAATACAGGGGGCCGCTATTGAGCAGTACTTC. Translating gives CASSPIQGAAIEQYF.

The chain couples TRBV11-2 to TRBJ1-4; possible D gene TRBD1, 5 bases. The CDR3 has 14 residues. The germline gives CDR1 SGHAT, CDR2 FQNNGV. The ends were cut back, 4 bases at V and 2 bases at J, with 8 bases in the middle. The CDR3 loop is CASSWGGTNEKLFF. The CDR3 nucleotides are TGTGCCAGCAGCTGGGGCGGGACTAATGAAAAACTGTTTTTT.

The chain combines TRBV7-6 with TRBJ2-7; no clear D gene. Per germline, CDR1 SGHVS and CDR2 FNYEAQ. Trimming shortened V by 5 bases and J by 1 base, and 12 bases separated the two germline ends. The CDR3 length is 14 residues. CDR3 residues: CASSQTTNSYEQYF. For the CDR3, the DNA is TGTGCCAGCAGCCAGACCACCAATTCCTACGAGCAGTACTTC.

Concerning this clone: This sample also contains other DNA sequences that code for the same CDR3. V and J are TRBV28 and TRBJ1-1; no definite D call. CDR3 length: 13 amino acids. Trimming took 3 bases from V and 3 from J, leaving 8 bases between them. Germline CDR1 is MDHEN and CDR2 is SYDVKM. CDR3 region: CASSFRLDTEAFF. CDR3 nucleotides: TGTGCCAGCAGTTTCCGCCTCGACACTGAAGCTTTCTTT.

The V call is TRBV28, the J call TRBJ2-7, with 14 bases that match TRBD2. This CDR3 comprises 16 residues. V was pared by 5 bases and J by 2 bases, with 5 bases of the junction left unmatched. Germline V gene data show CDR1 as MDHEN and CDR2 as SYDVKM. As DNA, the CDR3 is TGTGCCAGCAGTACCCCGACTAGCGGGAGGGCCTACGAGCAGTACTTC. Translated: CASSTPTSGRAYEQYF.

The chain combines TRBV11-2 with TRBJ2-2, with D unresolved. Trimming pared 3 bases from V and 6 bases from J, leaving 8 bases between. The CDR3 covers 13 residues. Germline V gene data show CDR1 as SGHAT and CDR2 as FQNNGV. CDR3 loop: CASSFDFPGELFF. In DNA form, the CDR3 reads TGTGCCAGCAGCTTTGATTTCCCCGGGGAGCTGTTTTTT.

This clone appeared a single time. The gene calls are TRBV5-1 and TRBJ2-3, with D possibly TRBD1 on 6 matching bases. The V gene lost 4 bases and the J gene lost 2 bases, with 14 bases spanning the gap. CDR1 SGHRS and CDR2 YFSETQ come from the germline V gene. The CDR3 runs 15 residues. CDR3 sequence: CASSVGAFLTDTQYF. The CDR3 bases are TGCGCCAGCAGCGTGGGGGCTTTCCTCACAGATACGCAGTATTTT. The full variable domain, in which reference TRBV5-1 and TRBJ2-3 provide the parts outside the CDR3, is KAGVTQTPRYLIKTRGQQVTLSCSPISGHRSVSWYQQTPGQGLQFLFEYFSETQRNKGNFPGRFSGRQFSNSRSEMNVSTLELGDSALYLCASSVGAFLTDTQYFGPGTRLTVL.

The V and J genes are TRBV9 and TRBJ2-2; tentatively, D is TRBD2 (6 bases). This CDR3 has 15 residues. Germline V gene data show CDR1 as SGDLS and CDR2 as YYNGEE. V lost 4 bases and J 7 bases, leaving 17 bases between the germline ends. The CDR3: CASSLGTATIGELFF. CDR3 nucleotide sequence: TGTGCCAGCAGCCTCGGGACTGCAACTATCGGGGAGCTGTTTTTT. Together with reference TRBV9 and TRBJ2-2, the CDR3 gives the full variable domain: DSGVTQTPKHLITATGQRVTLRCSPRSGDLSVYWYQQSLDQGLQFLIQYYNGEERAKGNILERFSAQQFPDLHSELNLSSLELGDSALYFCASSLGTATIGELFFGEGSRLTVL.